The 12 T cell receptor beta chains below were found in one sample sequenced in a study of T cell responses to AZD1222 COVID-19 vaccine. Here immunoSEQ multiplex PCR was the method, and the copy in TCRdb shows in-frame clones only, minus some. This sample has more than 150,000 clones; roughly 93% occur once, and the top ten carry 0.99%. The sample was peripheral blood, taken on day 0 of AZD1222 vaccination. These receptors were obtained from an adult in good health.

The chain employs TRBV7-3 and TRBJ2-7, with TRBD2 identical over 11 bases. CDR1 is SGHTA and CDR2 is FQGTGA in the germline V gene. V shed 2 bases and J 6 bases; nucleotides not matched to a gene: 6. The CDR3 is 15 residues long. The CDR3, as DNA: TGTGCCAGCAGCTTACCGACTAGCGGGATGTGCGAGCAGTACTTC. It codes for CASSLPTSGMCEQYF.

V and J are TRBV5-1 and TRBJ1-2; tentatively, D is TRBD1 (5 bases). The CDR3 consists of 14 residues. The V end lost 0 bases, the J end lost 7 bases, and 13 bases lay between the germline ends. The V gene's germline CDR1 is SGHRS and CDR2 YFSETQ. This chain's CDR3 is CASSLEQGSLGYTF. CDR3 coding DNA: TGCGCCAGCAGCTTGGAGCAGGGATCTCTTGGCTACACCTTC.

This clone appeared once. This chain joins TRBV3-1 (or the pseudogene TRBV3-2) and TRBJ2-7; perhaps TRBD2 as D (6 bases). Trimming left V 1 base short and J 6 bases short, with 19 bases between. This CDR3 has 16 residues. The germline gives CDR1 LGHDT, CDR2 YNNKEL (reference sequence). The CDR3, as DNA: TGTGCCAGCAGCCAAGGCGCTAGCGCCCCGAGGGTCGAGCAGTACTTC. This translates into CASSQGASAPRVEQYF.

This chain uses TRBV5-6 with TRBJ1-1; possibly TRBD1 for D (5 bases). V was pared by 4 bases and J by 1 base, with 14 bases between. Looked up from germline, CDR1 is SGHDT and CDR2 is YYEEEE. The CDR3 extends over 15 amino acids. CDR3 coding DNA: TGTGCCAGCAGCGGAATGACAGAGAAGAACACTGAAGCTTTCTTT. This codes for CASSGMTEKNTEAFF.

DNA of the CDR3: TGCGCCAGCAGCCAAGTTTCGGGACAGGGCTACACCTTC. Its protein is CASSQVSGQGYTF. V usage is TRBV4-1 and J usage is TRBJ1-2; TRBD1 aligns across 7 bases. Per the germline V gene, CDR1 is MGHRA and CDR2 is YSYEKL. With 1 base clipped from V and 8 bases from J, the junction kept 4 bases outside the gene matches. The CDR3 has 13 residues.

CDR3 in amino acids: CASSVVGHNEQFF. CDR3 DNA sequence: TGTGCCAGCAGCGTGGTGGGGCACAATGAGCAGTTCTTC. The rearrangement uses TRBV9 and TRBJ2-1; TRBD1 might be the D (5 bases). CDR1 SGDLS and CDR2 YYNGEE come from the germline V gene. The CDR3 is made up of 13 amino acids. With 2 bases removed from V and 5 bases from J, the gap between germline ends came to 8 bases.

V is TRBV5-1 and J is TRBJ1-1; the D is unclear. CDR1 is SGHRS and CDR2 is YFSETQ in the germline V gene. The length of the CDR3 is 16 residues. Trimming took off 0 bases at V and 0 bases at J, with 12 bases between the two ends. For the CDR3, the DNA is TGCGCCAGCAGCTTGGTTGCGCTCGGTATGAACACTGAAGCTTTCTTT. Translation gives CASSLVALGMNTEAFF.

The V gene is TRBV18, the J gene TRBJ2-1; TRBD1 matches at 9 bases. CDR3 size: 17 residues. J gave up 8 bases and V 6 bases, and 17 bases lay outside the gene matches. Germline V CDR1 and CDR2: KGHSH, LQKENI. The CDR3 region is CASSPTRTGQGRHEQFF. CDR3 coding DNA: TGTGCCAGCTCGCCTACTAGAACGGGACAGGGTCGGCATGAGCAGTTCTTC. The variable domain in full, completed from reference TRBV18 and TRBJ2-1, reads NAGVMQNPRHLVRRRGQEARLRCSPMKGHSHVYWYRQLPEEGLKFMVYLQKENIIDESGMPKERFSAEFPKEGPSILRIQQVVRGDSAAYFCASSPTRTGQGRHEQFFGPGTRLTVL.

This clone appeared once. Here the CDR3 DNA reads TGTGCCAGCAGTCCCGGCGGGAAGGGCTACACCTTC. Translated: CASSPGGKGYTF. The gene calls are TRBV27 and TRBJ1-2; D gene ambiguous. Germline CDR1 and CDR2: MNHEY and SMNVEV (reference sequence). CDR3 length equals 12 residues. Trimming took 5 bases from V and 8 from J, leaving 12 bases between them.

The gene calls are TRBV5-1 and TRBJ2-2; 13 nucleotides align to TRBD2. Trimming removed 4 bases from V and 5 bases from J; junction bases left unmatched: 11. This CDR3 region has 18 residues. The germline V gene encodes CDR1 SGHRS and CDR2 YFSETQ. In DNA form, the CDR3 reads TGCGCCAGCAGCCGTTCGACTAGCGGGGGGCCGGGGACCGGGGAGCTGTTTTTT. Protein: CASSRSTSGGPGTGELFF.

This clone appeared a single time. V usage is TRBV4-2 and J usage is TRBJ1-5; the D gene is possibly TRBD1 (5 bases). Germline CDR1 LGHNA, CDR2 YNFKEQ. V was pared by 1 base and J by 5 bases, with 15 bases between. CDR3 size: 16 residues. Written as DNA, the CDR3 is TGTGCCAGCAGCCAAGCCATTGGCGGGGCGGATCAGCCCCAGCATTTT. Translated, it gives CASSQAIGGADQPQHF.

The rearrangement uses TRBV7-9 and TRBJ1-4; D is unclear. The CDR3 sequence is 14 residues long. Between the trimmed V and J ends, which lost 5 bases and 7 bases, there was a span of 14 bases. Per germline, CDR1 SEHNR and CDR2 FQNEAQ (reference sequence). For the CDR3, the DNA is TGTGCCAGCAGCCCCCCCATGTTACGTGAAAAACTGTTTTTT. Encoded protein: CASSPPMLREKLFF.